A single T cell receptor (beta chain) is shown here with its context. Its antigen is unidentified. The data belong to a study of monozygotic twins with inflammatory bowel disease. Samples each yielded cDNA through eight separate reactions. From its re-call of the 5' RACE reads, TCRdb lists each CDR3 protein once, without DNA. The sample has under 200,000 distinct CDR3 sequences. This CDR3 region has 14 residues. Germline loops: CDR1 SGHRS, CDR2 YFSETQ. Study conclusions and caveats: Researchers reported no repertoire similarity difference between concordant and discordant twins, possibly from limited power.

The draw for each donor consisted of a single 2.5 ml blood sample. Sequenced input: blood. The TCR originated in a human donor with ulcerative colitis or Crohn's disease, or a healthy co-twin of an affected twin (not recorded which). V gene TRBV5-1 combines with J gene TRBJ1-1. CDR3 sequence: CASSLGVPGTEAFF.